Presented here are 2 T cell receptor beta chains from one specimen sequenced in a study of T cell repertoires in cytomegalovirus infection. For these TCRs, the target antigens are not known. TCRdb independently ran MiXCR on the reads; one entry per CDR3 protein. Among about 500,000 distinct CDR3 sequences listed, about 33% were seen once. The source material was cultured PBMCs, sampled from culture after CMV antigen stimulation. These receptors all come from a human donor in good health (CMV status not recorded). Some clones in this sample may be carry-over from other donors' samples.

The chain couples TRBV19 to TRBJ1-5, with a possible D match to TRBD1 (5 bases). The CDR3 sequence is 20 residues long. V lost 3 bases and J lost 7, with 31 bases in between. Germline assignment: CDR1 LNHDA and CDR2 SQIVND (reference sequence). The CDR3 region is CASSIMPSTAEISYRQPQHF. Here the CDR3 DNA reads TGTGCCAGTAGTATCATGCCTTCGACAGCTGAGATCTCCTATAGGCAGCCCCAGCATTTT. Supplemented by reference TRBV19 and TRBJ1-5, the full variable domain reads DGGITQSPKYLFRKEGQNVTLSCEQNLNHDAMYWYRQDPGQGLRLIYYSQIVNDFQKGDIAEGYSVSREKKESFPLTVTSAQKNPTAFYLCASSIMPSTAEISYRQPQHFGDGTRLSIL.

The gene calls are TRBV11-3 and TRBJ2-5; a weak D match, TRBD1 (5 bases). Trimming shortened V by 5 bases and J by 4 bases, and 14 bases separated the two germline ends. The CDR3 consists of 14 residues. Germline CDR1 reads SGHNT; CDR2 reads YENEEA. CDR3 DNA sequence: TGTGCCAGCAGCGCCCTTACAGGTAGAGAGACCCAGTACTTC. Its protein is CASSALTGRETQYF.